The next 7 T cell receptor beta chains were all read from a single sample in a study of cytomegalovirus exposure and HLA in healthy donors. The PCR contained 60 Vbeta and 13 Jbeta primers. Sequenced by immunoSEQ multiplex PCR; TCRdb stores in-frame clones only, minus some. The table includes some 120,000 clones, 75% detected once. Sequencing was carried out using PBMCs. The receptors come from a woman in her thirties or forties in good health and CMV-seropositive.

The chain recombines TRBV18 with TRBJ2-7; 9 bases are a match to TRBD1. CDR1 is KGHSH and CDR2 is LQKENI in the germline V gene. The CDR3 sequence is 15 residues long. The junction had 7 bases not matched to a gene; V was cut back by 3 bases and J by 4 bases. The CDR3 spells CASSPPGQGHYEQYF. The CDR3 DNA reads TGTGCCAGCTCACCTCCGGGACAGGGTCATTACGAGCAGTACTTC.

The DNA for the CDR3 is TGTGCCTGGAGTGCGGGACAGAAGTACCAAGAGACCCAGTACTTC. Protein: CAWSAGQKYQETQYF. The rearrangement joins TRBV30 to TRBJ2-5; 7 nucleotides line up with TRBD1. With 1 base clipped from V and 0 bases from J, the junction kept 5 bases outside the gene matches. This CDR3 is 15 amino acids long. Germline CDR1 is GTSNPN and CDR2 is SVGIG (reference sequence).

The V call is TRBV9, the J call TRBJ2-5; TRBD2 agrees at 10 bases. Germline CDR1 is SGDLS and CDR2 is YYNGEE. CDR3 length: 17 amino acids. Unmatched junction bases numbered 7, after V lost 0 bases and J lost 2 bases. The CDR3, as DNA: TGTGCCAGCAGCGTAGATGTAGCGGGAGGCCTACAAGAGACCCAGTACTTC. Protein sequence: CASSVDVAGGLQETQYF.

The sample holds a few counts of this clone. V and J are TRBV4-1 and TRBJ2-4; 10 nucleotides line up with TRBD1. Trimming cost V 3 bases and J 9 bases; bases outside gene matches: 8. Germline CDR1 and CDR2: MGHRA and YSYEKL. This CDR3 is built from 15 residues. The DNA of the CDR3 is TGCGCCAGCAGCCAGGGAGGGGACAGGGGTCCCATTCAGTACTTC. It codes for CASSQGGDRGPIQYF.

J is TRBJ1-1 and V is TRBV5-1; D is possibly TRBD1 (5 bases). The V and J ends lost 2 bases and 6 bases respectively, with 20 bases between them. CDR1 and CDR2 from the germline V gene are SGHRS and YFSETQ. The CDR3 is made up of 16 amino acids. The CDR3 DNA reads as TGCGCCAGCAGCTTCCTCGCACAGGACATTGGCGCTGAAGCTTTCTTT. It codes for CASSFLAQDIGAEAFF.

The chain is built from TRBV19 and TRBJ2-3; 12 bases agree with TRBD2. The CDR3 loop spans 18 amino acids. The V and J ends lost 5 bases and 4 bases, in that order; junction bases with no gene match: 13. In germline, CDR1 is LNHDA, CDR2 SQIVND (reference sequence). CDR3 residues: CASSPRRRTSGESDTQYF. The CDR3 coding sequence is TGTGCCAGTAGTCCTCGCCGTCGGACTAGCGGGGAGTCAGATACGCAGTATTTT.

By proportion, this clone is medium-sized (0.01 to 0.1%). The chain combines TRBV7-9 with TRBJ1-4; 7 nucleotides agree with TRBD1. V dropped 2 bases and J dropped 10; count of bases not matched to a gene: 16. This CDR3 is 17 amino acids long. Per germline, CDR1 SEHNR and CDR2 FQNEAQ (reference sequence). CDR3 sequence (DNA): TGTGCCAGCAGCTTAATAAGTTCCGGGACAGAGTGGGGAAAACTGTTTTTT. This gives the protein CASSLISSGTEWGKLFF.